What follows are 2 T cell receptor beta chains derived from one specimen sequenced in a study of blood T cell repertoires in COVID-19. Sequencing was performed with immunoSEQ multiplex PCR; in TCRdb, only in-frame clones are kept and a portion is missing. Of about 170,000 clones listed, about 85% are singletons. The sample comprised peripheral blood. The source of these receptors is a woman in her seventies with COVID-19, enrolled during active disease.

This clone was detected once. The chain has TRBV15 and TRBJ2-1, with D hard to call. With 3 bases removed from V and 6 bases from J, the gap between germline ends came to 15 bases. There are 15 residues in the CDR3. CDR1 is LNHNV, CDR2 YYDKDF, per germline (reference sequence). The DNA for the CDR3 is TGTGCCACCAGCAGTCGAACTTCCGGCGGCAATGAGCAGTTCTTC. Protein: CATSSRTSGGNEQFF.

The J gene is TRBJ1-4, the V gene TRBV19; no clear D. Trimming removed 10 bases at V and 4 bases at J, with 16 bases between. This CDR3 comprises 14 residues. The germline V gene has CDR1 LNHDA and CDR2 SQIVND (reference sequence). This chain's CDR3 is CATKAAQHNEKLFF. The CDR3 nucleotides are TGTGCCACCAAAGCGGCCCAACATAATGAAAAACTGTTTTTT.